This TCR beta chain stems from a study of regulatory T cells in long-lasting Graves disease. Time point here: persistent/refractory GD, antithyroid drugs over 5 years with positive TRAb. There was RNA extracted from PBMCs, and the TCR library was made from it. Arm-PCR of CDR3 regions and iRepertoire HTBI primers were used to build TCR beta libraries. TCRdb reprocessed the multiplex PCR reads via MiXCR and lists one record per CDR3 protein. This sample has roughly 470,000 distinct CDR3 sequences, with around 21% found just once. The CDR3 covers 12 residues. The germline V gene has CDR1 SQVTM and CDR2 ANQGSEA. V was trimmed by 3 bases and J by 5 bases, leaving 7 bases between them.

The rearrangement links TRBV29-1 to TRBJ2-2, with D hard to call. The sequencing used peripheral blood mononuclear cells (PBMCs), collected when the disease was refractory, from a patient treated with antithyroid drugs. This receptor was identified in a female donor with Graves disease. This chain's CDR3 is CSVDFGTGELFF. For the CDR3, the DNA is TGCAGCGTTGATTTCGGGACCGGGGAGCTGTTTTTT.